The clone carrying this T cell receptor beta chain came up a few times. Antigen unknown. These data are taken from a study of radiotherapy plus CTLA-4 blockade in lung cancer. Trimming took 0 bases from V and 8 from J, leaving 11 bases between them. The germline CDR1 and CDR2 sequences are SGHNT and YYREEE (reference sequence). There are 13 residues in the CDR3. Study results and limitations: Early blood T cell clone changes and increased post-radiation serum interferon-beta were reportedly the strongest response predictors. TCR clones from tumors expanded in blood after radiotherapy plus ipilimumab.

Lung cancer patients with chemo-refractory metastatic non-small-cell disease were given focal radiation plus CTLA-4 blockade with ipilimumab. Clones were read by immunoSEQ multiplex PCR, and TCRdb kept only the in-frame ones, dropping some. The sample shows around 100,000 clones, over 65% of them seen only once. This sample comprised peripheral blood, obtained from a patient treated with radiotherapy plus ipilimumab. This rearrangement joins TRBV5-4 to TRBJ1-2; D gene ambiguous. This receptor was identified in a human donor with non-small cell lung cancer that progressed on radiotherapy plus ipilimumab. Some clones in this sample may be carry-over from other donors' samples. This CDR3 is CASSLDRSSGYTF. Here the CDR3 DNA reads TGTGCCAGCAGCTTGGATCGGTCTTCGGGCTACACCTTC. The whole variable domain, remainder taken from reference TRBV5-4 and TRBJ1-2, is ETGVTQSPTHLIKTRGQQVTLRCSSQSGHNTVSWYQQALGQGPQFIFQYYREEENGRGNFPPRFSGLQFPNYSSELNVNALELDDSALYLCASSLDRSSGYTFGSGTRLTVV.